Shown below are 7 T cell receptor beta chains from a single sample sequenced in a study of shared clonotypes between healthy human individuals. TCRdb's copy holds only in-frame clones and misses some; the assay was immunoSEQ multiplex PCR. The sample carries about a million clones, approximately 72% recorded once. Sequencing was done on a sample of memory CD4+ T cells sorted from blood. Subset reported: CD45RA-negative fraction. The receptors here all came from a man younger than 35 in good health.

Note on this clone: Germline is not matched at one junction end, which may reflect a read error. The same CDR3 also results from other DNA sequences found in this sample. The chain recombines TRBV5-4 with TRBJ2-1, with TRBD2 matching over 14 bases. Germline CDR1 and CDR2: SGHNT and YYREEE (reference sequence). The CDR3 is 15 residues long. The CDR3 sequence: CASSSGLAGGREQFF. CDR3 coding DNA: TGCGCCAGCAGCTCCGGACTAGCGGGGGGACGCGAGCAGTTCTTC.

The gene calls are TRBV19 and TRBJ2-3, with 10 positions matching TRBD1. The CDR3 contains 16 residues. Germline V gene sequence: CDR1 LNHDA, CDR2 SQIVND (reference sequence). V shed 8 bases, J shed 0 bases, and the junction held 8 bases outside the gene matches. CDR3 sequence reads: CASARQGAQSTDTQYF. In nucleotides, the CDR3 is TGTGCCAGTGCAAGACAGGGGGCGCAGAGCACAGATACGCAGTATTTT.

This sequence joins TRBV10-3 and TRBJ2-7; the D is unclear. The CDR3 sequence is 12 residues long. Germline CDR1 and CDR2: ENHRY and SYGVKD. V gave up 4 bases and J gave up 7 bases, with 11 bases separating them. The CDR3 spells CAISVTAQEQYF. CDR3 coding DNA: TGTGCCATCAGTGTTACAGCTCAAGAGCAGTACTTC.

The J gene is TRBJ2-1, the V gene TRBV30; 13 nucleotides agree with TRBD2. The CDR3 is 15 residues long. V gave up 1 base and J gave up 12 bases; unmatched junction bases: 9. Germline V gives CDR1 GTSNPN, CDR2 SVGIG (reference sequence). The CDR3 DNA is TGTGCCTGGAGTGCCGGGACTAGCGGGGTGGAAAGGCAGTTCTTC. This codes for CAWSAGTSGVERQFF.

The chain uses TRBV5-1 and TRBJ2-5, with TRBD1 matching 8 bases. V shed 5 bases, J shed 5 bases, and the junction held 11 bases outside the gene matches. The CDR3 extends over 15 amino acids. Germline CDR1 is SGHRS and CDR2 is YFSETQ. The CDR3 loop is CASSPDRTGSETQYF. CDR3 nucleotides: TGCGCCAGCAGTCCTGACCGGACAGGGTCGGAGACCCAGTACTTC. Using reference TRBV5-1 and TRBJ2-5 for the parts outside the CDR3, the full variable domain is KAGVTQTPRYLIKTRGQQVTLSCSPISGHRSVSWYQQTPGQGLQFLFEYFSETQRNKGNFPGRFSGRQFSNSRSEMNVSTLELGDSALYLCASSPDRTGSETQYFGPGTRLLVL.

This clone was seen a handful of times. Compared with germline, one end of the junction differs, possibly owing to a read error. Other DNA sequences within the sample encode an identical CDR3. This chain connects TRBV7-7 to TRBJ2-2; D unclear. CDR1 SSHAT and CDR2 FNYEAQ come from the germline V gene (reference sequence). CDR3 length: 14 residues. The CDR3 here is CASSSYSNTGELFF. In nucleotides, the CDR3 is TGTGCTAGCAGCTCCTACTCTAACACCGGGGAGCTGTTTTTT.

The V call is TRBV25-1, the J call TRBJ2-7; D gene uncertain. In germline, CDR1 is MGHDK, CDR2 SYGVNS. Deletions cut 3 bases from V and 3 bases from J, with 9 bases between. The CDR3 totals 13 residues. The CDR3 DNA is TGTGCCAGCAGTGATCGGGCAAGCTACGAGCAGTACTTC. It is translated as CASSDRASYEQYF.